Detailed here is one T cell receptor beta chain. The antigen is unknown. The V gene lost 5 bases and the J gene lost 4 bases, with 9 bases spanning the gap. The CDR3 spans 11 residues. Germline values: CDR1 DFQATT, CDR2 SNEGSKA (reference sequence). The data originate from a study of lymphopenia after photon versus proton radiotherapy. Measured with immunoSEQ multiplex PCR; TCRdb has only the in-frame clones, and not every one. The data show over 35,000 clones, with approximately 82% seen just once and about 24% held by the top ten. Study-level results: Post-nadir TCR diversity decline inversely tracked overall survival among those who died. Photon-treated patients lost naive T cells and TCR diversity; proton-treated stayed stable. After lymphocyte nadir, photon-treated repertoires showed oligoclonal expansion, especially CD8+ Temra. Survival link was tested only in deceased patients; proton benefit remains a possibility.

V is TRBV20-1 and J is TRBJ2-7; the D is unclear. The source was peripheral blood, collected from a patient treated with proton-based radiotherapy. The clonotype was recovered from a woman in her seventies with pancreatic cancer. The CDR3 DNA sequence: TGCAGTGCTCCAGATCTTTACGAGCAGTACTTC. Protein product: CSAPDLYEQYF.